This T cell receptor (beta chain) was sequenced for a study of T cell repertoires in cytomegalovirus infection. Looking at the study overall: CMV infection plus the matching HLA type was flagged by public TCR beta signatures.

The study, taken as a whole, reports: CMV-specific TCR beta clonotypes restricted by HLA-C were the ones dominating the ex vivo response.

As to this clonotype: The antigen remains undetermined.

TCRdb fed the reads into MiXCR, producing one record per CDR3 protein. The sample yields fewer than 850,000 distinct CDR3 sequences, under 35% seen once. V was shortened by 2 bases and J by 7 bases, with 8 bases between the two germline ends. CDR3 length: 12 amino acids. Germline V gene sequence: CDR1 SEHNR, CDR2 FQNEAQ (reference sequence). This sample comprised cultured CD8+ T cells from PBMCs, obtained from culture after CMV antigen stimulation. The rearrangement uses TRBV7-9 and TRBJ1-1; D gene ambiguous. The receptor comes from a human donor in good health (CMV status not recorded). Some clones in this sample may be carry-over from other donors' samples. The CDR3 DNA follows: TGTGCCAGCAGCTTAAGACCCCTTGAAGCTTTCTTT. As protein: CASSLRPLEAFF.